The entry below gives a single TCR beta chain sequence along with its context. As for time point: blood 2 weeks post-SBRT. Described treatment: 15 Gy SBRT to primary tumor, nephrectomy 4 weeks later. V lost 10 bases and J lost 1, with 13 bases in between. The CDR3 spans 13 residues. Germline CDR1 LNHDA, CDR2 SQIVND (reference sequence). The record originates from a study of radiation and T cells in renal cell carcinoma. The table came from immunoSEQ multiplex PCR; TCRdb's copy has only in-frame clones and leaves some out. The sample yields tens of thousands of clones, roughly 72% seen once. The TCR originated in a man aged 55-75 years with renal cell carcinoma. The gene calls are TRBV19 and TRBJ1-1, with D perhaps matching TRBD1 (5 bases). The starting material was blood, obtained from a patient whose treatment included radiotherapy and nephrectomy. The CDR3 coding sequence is TGTGCCACCCACACCGGGGGGAACACTGAAGCTTTCTTT. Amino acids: CATHTGGNTEAFF.